This is a list of T cell receptor beta chains from one sample in a study of T cells in Graves' hyperthyroidism and ophthalmopathy. TCRdb analysed the multiplex PCR reads with MiXCR anew, one entry per CDR3 protein. The table lists approximately 620,000 distinct CDR3 sequences, 14% of them singletons. Material: blood. Source of these receptors: a young woman with Graves' hyperthyroidism that later progressed to Graves' ophthalmopathy. CDR3s include the opening cysteine and the closing phenylalanine or tryptophan. D genes are given only for firm matches. Some rows mark clone size as missing; the rest say once, few, many or name a class of expanded clone.

D gene: TRBD2
J gene: TRBJ2-1
clone size: few
V gene: TRBV5-1
CDR3 protein: CASSLRSGRESSYNEQFF
CDR3 DNA: TGCGCCAGCAGCTTAAGGAGCGGGAGGGAAAGCTCCTACAATGAGCAGTTCTTC

D gene: NA
J gene: TRBJ1-4
clone size: NA
V gene: TRBV11-2
CDR3 protein: CASTLAGFSELFF
CDR3 DNA: TGTGCCAGCACCCTGGCGGGGTTTTCGGAACTGTTTTTT

D gene: NA
J gene: TRBJ2-3
clone size: many
V gene: TRBV27
CDR3 protein: CASSDGIGNTQYF
CDR3 DNA: TGTGCCAGCAGCGACGGAATTGGGAATACGCAGTATTTT

D gene: TRBD1
J gene: TRBJ2-7
clone size: many
V gene: TRBV28
CDR3 protein: CASSSGTADHEQYF
CDR3 DNA: TGTGCCAGCAGCTCCGGGACAGCCGACCACGAGCAGTACTTC

D gene: NA
J gene: TRBJ2-7
clone size: many
V gene: TRBV20-1
CDR3 protein: CSASEGPAYEQYF
CDR3 DNA: TGCAGTGCTAGCGAGGGGCCCGCCTACGAGCAGTACTTC

D gene: NA
J gene: TRBJ2-1
clone size: few
V gene: TRBV5-1
CDR3 protein: CASSSPSSEQFF
CDR3 DNA: TGCGCCAGCAGCTCTCCTAGCAGTGAGCAGTTCTTC

D gene: TRBD2
J gene: TRBJ2-1
clone size: many
V gene: TRBV6-2/TRBV6-3
CDR3 protein: CASTSGRPLNNEQFF
CDR3 DNA: TGTGCCAGCACGAGCGGGAGGCCCCTGAACAATGAGCAGTTCTTC

D gene: NA
J gene: TRBJ1-2
clone size: many
V gene: TRBV6-5
CDR3 protein: CASSYLATPGGYGYTF
CDR3 DNA: TGTGCCAGCAGTTACCTGGCAACCCCCGGAGGCTATGGCTACACCTTC

D gene: NA
J gene: TRBJ2-3
clone size: many
V gene: TRBV7-6
CDR3 protein: CASSLAAAAGADTQYF
CDR3 DNA: TGTGCCAGCAGCTTAGCGGCGGCGGCTGGGGCGGATACGCAGTATTTT

D gene: TRBD2
J gene: TRBJ2-1
clone size: few
V gene: TRBV19
CDR3 protein: CASSRAPLSSGNEQFF
CDR3 DNA: TGTGCCAGTAGTAGAGCCCCGTTATCTAGCGGAAATGAGCAGTTCTTC

D gene: TRBD1
J gene: TRBJ1-5
clone size: NA
V gene: TRBV6-5
CDR3 protein: CASSYREGARDGNQPQHF
CDR3 DNA: TGTGCCAGCAGTTACCGCGAGGGGGCCAGGGATGGCAATCAGCCCCAGCATTTT

D gene: TRBD2
J gene: TRBJ2-7
clone size: NA
V gene: TRBV3-1
CDR3 protein: CASSQGGRAWYEQYF
CDR3 DNA: TGTGCCAGCAGCCAAGGGGGGAGGGCCTGGTACGAGCAGTACTTC

D gene: TRBD1
J gene: TRBJ1-3
clone size: many
V gene: TRBV20-1
CDR3 protein: CSARVIQGLRNTIYF
CDR3 DNA: TGCAGTGCTAGAGTGATACAGGGGTTAAGAAACACCATATATTTT

D gene: NA
J gene: TRBJ2-7
clone size: few
V gene: TRBV20-1
CDR3 protein: CSAPDGRNYEQYF
CDR3 DNA: TGCAGTGCTCCCGACGGGAGAAACTACGAGCAGTACTTC

D gene: TRBD2
J gene: TRBJ2-5
clone size: NA
V gene: TRBV11-2
CDR3 protein: CASRNSGEIQETQYF
CDR3 DNA: TGTGCCAGCAGGAATAGCGGGGAGATACAAGAGACCCAGTACTTC

D gene: NA
J gene: TRBJ2-1
clone size: many
V gene: TRBV2
CDR3 protein: CASSEALRTNEQFF
CDR3 DNA: TGTGCCAGCAGTGAAGCGTTGAGGACGAATGAGCAGTTCTTC

D gene: NA
J gene: TRBJ1-5
clone size: many
V gene: TRBV20-1
CDR3 protein: CSASDPEGFWRDQPQHF
CDR3 DNA: TGCAGTGCTAGCGATCCGGAGGGTTTCTGGAGGGATCAGCCCCAGCATTTT

D gene: NA
J gene: TRBJ2-5
clone size: NA
V gene: TRBV30
CDR3 protein: CAWSVGLPKETQYF
CDR3 DNA: TGTGCCTGGAGTGTCGGTCTACCGAAAGAGACCCAGTACTTC

D gene: TRBD1
J gene: TRBJ1-6
clone size: many
V gene: TRBV3-1
CDR3 protein: CASSQGTGVDSPLHF
CDR3 DNA: TGTGCCAGCAGCCAAGGGACAGGGGTTGACTCACCCCTCCACTTT

D gene: NA
J gene: TRBJ1-4
clone size: few
V gene: TRBV28
CDR3 protein: CASSLSPGGTNEKLFF
CDR3 DNA: TGTGCCAGCAGTTTAAGTCCTGGGGGGACTAATGAAAAACTGTTTTTT

D gene: NA
J gene: TRBJ1-1
clone size: many
V gene: TRBV7-8
CDR3 protein: CASSPRGFIGTEAFF
CDR3 DNA: TGTGCCAGCAGCCCTCGGGGGTTTATAGGCACTGAAGCTTTCTTT

D gene: NA
J gene: TRBJ2-2
clone size: many
V gene: TRBV20-1
CDR3 protein: CSATGLMNTGELFF
CDR3 DNA: TGCAGTGCTACCGGACTAATGAACACCGGGGAGCTGTTTTTT

D gene: NA
J gene: TRBJ1-5
clone size: NA
V gene: TRBV4-3
CDR3 protein: CASSQGTSGPREPQHF
CDR3 DNA: TGCGCCAGCAGCCAAGGGACAAGTGGGCCCAGGGAGCCCCAGCATTTT

D gene: NA
J gene: TRBJ2-3
clone size: many
V gene: TRBV6-1
CDR3 protein: CASSDASFLTDTQYF
CDR3 DNA: TGTGCCAGCAGTGACGCCTCCTTCCTCACAGATACGCAGTATTTT

D gene: NA
J gene: TRBJ2-5
clone size: many
V gene: TRBV18
CDR3 protein: CASSPGGDTETQYF
CDR3 DNA: TGTGCCAGCTCACCTGGTGGAGACACCGAGACCCAGTACTTC

D gene: NA
J gene: TRBJ2-1
clone size: many
V gene: TRBV27
CDR3 protein: CASSTMGHSGGNEQFF
CDR3 DNA: TGTGCCAGCAGTACGATGGGACATAGCGGAGGCAATGAGCAGTTCTTC

D gene: NA
J gene: TRBJ1-1
clone size: many
V gene: TRBV7-9
CDR3 protein: CASSADTGSEAFF
CDR3 DNA: TGTGCCAGCAGCGCCGACACTGGCTCTGAAGCTTTCTTT

D gene: NA
J gene: TRBJ2-2
clone size: NA
V gene: TRBV9
CDR3 protein: CASSVVGDWGAGDLFF
CDR3 DNA: TGTGCCAGCAGCGTAGTCGGGGACTGGGGCGCCGGGGATCTGTTTTTT

D gene: NA
J gene: TRBJ2-3
clone size: many
V gene: TRBV11-2
CDR3 protein: CASSSLGGQRYTDTQYF
CDR3 DNA: TGTGCCAGCAGCTCCCTGGGTGGACAGCGCTACACAGATACGCAGTATTTT

D gene: NA
J gene: TRBJ1-3
clone size: many
V gene: TRBV11-2
CDR3 protein: CASSLWGGENTIYF
CDR3 DNA: TGTGCCAGCAGCTTATGGGGAGGAGAGAACACCATATATTTT

D gene: NA
J gene: TRBJ2-5
clone size: many
V gene: TRBV20-1
CDR3 protein: CSARDGGPQYF
CDR3 DNA: TGCAGTGCTAGGGATGGGGGGCCCCAGTACTTC

D gene: NA
J gene: TRBJ2-7
clone size: many
V gene: TRBV29-1
CDR3 protein: CSAAGQFSSYEQYF
CDR3 DNA: TGCAGCGCCGCGGGACAGTTCAGCTCCTACGAGCAGTACTTC

D gene: NA
J gene: TRBJ2-7
clone size: many
V gene: TRBV28
CDR3 protein: CASRPSPSTNGLYEQYF
CDR3 DNA: TGTGCCAGCAGACCATCTCCCTCCACCAACGGCCTCTACGAGCAGTACTTC

D gene: TRBD1
J gene: TRBJ2-3
clone size: few
V gene: TRBV6-2/TRBV6-3
CDR3 protein: CASSLDRADTQYF
CDR3 DNA: TGTGCCAGCAGTTTAGACAGGGCAGATACGCAGTATTTT

D gene: NA
J gene: TRBJ1-4
clone size: NA
V gene: TRBV5-5
CDR3 protein: CASSLGGQGISEKLFF
CDR3 DNA: TGTGCCAGCAGCTTGGGGGGCCAGGGGATAAGCGAAAAACTGTTTTTT

D gene: NA
J gene: TRBJ2-7
clone size: many
V gene: TRBV20-1
CDR3 protein: CSAQQQGRGIRYEQYF
CDR3 DNA: TGCAGTGCGCAGCAGCAGGGAAGAGGGATAAGATACGAGCAGTACTTC

D gene: NA
J gene: TRBJ2-1
clone size: many
V gene: TRBV7-2
CDR3 protein: CASSLEASTLGSYNEQFF
CDR3 DNA: TGTGCCAGCAGCTTAGAGGCTTCCACTCTGGGCTCCTACAATGAGCAGTTCTTC

D gene: NA
J gene: TRBJ2-7
clone size: NA
V gene: TRBV12-5
CDR3 protein: CASGLVAESYEQYF
CDR3 DNA: TGTGCTAGTGGTTTGGTAGCGGAGTCCTACGAGCAGTACTTC

D gene: NA
J gene: TRBJ1-2
clone size: few
V gene: TRBV30
CDR3 protein: CAWKTGHDYGYTF
CDR3 DNA: TGTGCCTGGAAAACAGGCCACGACTATGGCTACACCTTC

D gene: NA
J gene: TRBJ2-3
clone size: many
V gene: TRBV11-3
CDR3 protein: CASSYPGTDTQYF
CDR3 DNA: TGTGCCAGCAGCTACCCAGGCACAGATACGCAGTATTTT

D gene: NA
J gene: TRBJ2-3
clone size: once
V gene: TRBV11-2
CDR3 protein: CASSPRGASTDTQYF
CDR3 DNA: TGTGCCAGCAGCCCCCGGGGAGCTAGCACAGATACGCAGTATTTT

D gene: NA
J gene: TRBJ2-3
clone size: NA
V gene: TRBV6-1
CDR3 protein: CASSYSLQGTDTQYF
CDR3 DNA: TGTGCCAGCAGTTATTCCCTCCAGGGTACAGATACGCAGTATTTT

D gene: TRBD1
J gene: TRBJ2-1
clone size: NA
V gene: TRBV27
CDR3 protein: CASSLDRGLYNEQFF
CDR3 DNA: TGTGCCAGCAGCTTAGACAGGGGGCTTTACAATGAGCAGTTCTTC

D gene: NA
J gene: TRBJ2-1
clone size: NA
V gene: TRBV5-1
CDR3 protein: CASRSEGGTYNEQFF
CDR3 DNA: TGCGCCAGCAGATCTGAGGGGGGAACCTACAATGAGCAGTTCTTC

D gene: NA
J gene: TRBJ2-1
clone size: many
V gene: TRBV27
CDR3 protein: CASSLNGVPEQFF
CDR3 DNA: TGTGCCAGCAGTTTAAACGGGGTCCCTGAGCAGTTCTTC

D gene: NA
J gene: TRBJ2-5
clone size: many
V gene: TRBV12-3/TRBV12-4
CDR3 protein: CASRAGRREWETQYF
CDR3 DNA: TGTGCCAGCAGGGCGGGCAGGAGGGAATGGGAGACCCAGTACTTC

D gene: NA
J gene: TRBJ1-5
clone size: many
V gene: TRBV28
CDR3 protein: CASSLRGLNQPQHF
CDR3 DNA: TGTGCCAGCAGTTTGCGGGGCCTCAATCAGCCCCAGCATTTT

D gene: NA
J gene: TRBJ1-4
clone size: NA
V gene: TRBV3-1
CDR3 protein: CASSQRGSNEKLFF
CDR3 DNA: TGTGCCAGCAGCCAGAGGGGATCTAATGAAAAACTGTTTTTT

D gene: NA
J gene: TRBJ2-1
clone size: few
V gene: TRBV19
CDR3 protein: CASTLRDSSYNEQFF
CDR3 DNA: TGTGCCAGTACCCTGAGAGACAGCTCCTACAATGAGCAGTTCTTC

D gene: TRBD2
J gene: TRBJ2-5
clone size: NA
V gene: TRBV9
CDR3 protein: CVSSVTALAEETQYF
CDR3 DNA: TGTGTCAGCAGCGTAACAGCACTAGCGGAAGAGACCCAGTACTTC

D gene: NA
J gene: TRBJ2-7
clone size: NA
V gene: TRBV20-1
CDR3 protein: CSARDRGVDEQYF
CDR3 DNA: TGCAGTGCTAGAGACCGAGGGGTCGACGAGCAGTACTTC

D gene: NA
J gene: TRBJ1-1
clone size: many
V gene: TRBV9
CDR3 protein: CASRRQVFSRATEAFF
CDR3 DNA: TGTGCCAGCAGACGACAGGTATTCTCCAGGGCCACTGAAGCTTTCTTT

D gene: NA
J gene: TRBJ2-5
clone size: NA
V gene: TRBV6-1
CDR3 protein: CASKIEDTETQYF
CDR3 DNA: TGTGCCAGCAAGATCGAAGACACAGAGACCCAGTACTTC

D gene: NA
J gene: TRBJ1-1
clone size: many
V gene: TRBV12-3/TRBV12-4
CDR3 protein: CASSTYTEAFF
CDR3 DNA: TGTGCCAGCAGCACATACACTGAAGCTTTCTTT

D gene: TRBD2
J gene: TRBJ2-5
clone size: many
V gene: TRBV6-5
CDR3 protein: CASSYPSGRAQETQYF
CDR3 DNA: TGTGCCAGCAGTTACCCAAGCGGGAGGGCCCAAGAGACCCAGTACTTC

D gene: TRBD1
J gene: TRBJ2-1
clone size: few
V gene: TRBV4-1
CDR3 protein: CASSPGQGYEQFF
CDR3 DNA: TGCGCCAGCAGCCCGGGACAGGGGTATGAGCAGTTCTTC

D gene: NA
J gene: TRBJ2-3
clone size: many
V gene: TRBV15
CDR3 protein: CATSSRPVGDTQYF
CDR3 DNA: TGTGCCACCAGCAGTCGCCCGGTTGGGGATACGCAGTATTTT

D gene: NA
J gene: TRBJ1-1
clone size: many
V gene: TRBV19
CDR3 protein: CASSSSSEAFF
CDR3 DNA: TGTGCCAGTAGTTCGTCTTCTGAAGCTTTCTTT